This T cell receptor (beta chain) was found in a study of siplizumab effects on memory and regulatory T cells. Germline CDR1 is SGDLS and CDR2 is YYNGEE. Trimming removed 0 bases at V and 8 bases at J, with 12 bases between. CDR3 size: 14 residues. Assays were performed on 9.7 x 10^4 or so TCR templates per sample. Produced via immunoSEQ multiplex PCR; TCRdb's table is partial and in-frame only. The repertoire holds 50,000 or so clones, with over 90% as singletons. Sequenced: CD8+ T cells sorted from blood. This clonotype originated in a human donor in good health. The chain recombines TRBV9 with TRBJ2-1, with D tentatively TRBD1 (5 bases). The CDR3: CASSVGPLRDEQFF. The CDR3 region has the DNA TGTGCCAGCAGCGTAGGTCCTCTCAGGGATGAGCAGTTCTTC.